Shown below are 25 T cell receptor beta chains from a single sample sequenced in a study of blood T cell repertoires in COVID-19 (TCRdb year 2020). Receptor libraries were prepared by the immunoSEQ multiplex PCR assay. Drawn from immuneACCESS, this table holds only the in-frame rearrangements with V and J called that TCRdb kept. Clones are partly lost; checked studies trace under half to an unresolved V gene and leave the rest unexplained. This sample comprises about 300,000 clones, around 84% of them detected only once. Of the sample, about 4% falls within the top ten clones. Sequencing input: PBMCs or T cells enriched from blood (not recorded which). These TCRs come from a man in his thirties or forties who had recovered from COVID-19.

The chain employs TRBV5-6 and TRBJ1-1, with D maybe TRBD1 (6 bases). V gave up 2 bases and J gave up 0 bases, with 20 bases separating them. Germline values: CDR1 SGHDT, CDR2 YYEEEE. The CDR3 spans 18 residues. The chain's CDR3 is CASSFMSGGTLMNTEAFF. In nucleotides, the CDR3 is TGTGCCAGCAGCTTTATGTCTGGGGGCACGCTGATGAACACTGAAGCTTTCTTT.

The V and J genes are TRBV4-1 and TRBJ1-1, with D possibly matching TRBD1 (5 bases). The germline CDR1 and CDR2 sequences are MGHRA and YSYEKL. The V end lost 7 bases, the J end lost 6 bases, and 15 bases lay between the germline ends. This CDR3 contains 13 residues. This CDR3 is CASKILPGAEAFF. The CDR3 DNA reads TGCGCCAGCAAGATCCTGCCGGGGGCTGAAGCTTTCTTT.

This clone came up a few times. The chain carries TRBV19 and TRBJ1-3; D is uncertain. The CDR3 covers 14 residues. Trimming removed 1 base from V and 4 bases from J, with 8 bases in between. Germline loops: CDR1 LNHDA, CDR2 SQIVND (reference sequence). DNA of the CDR3: TGTGCCAGTAGTATAGGAGCAGGCGGAAACACCATATATTTT. Protein product: CASSIGAGGNTIYF.

This chain connects TRBV11-2 to TRBJ1-2; D is unclear. Deletions cut 5 bases from V and 6 bases from J, with 13 bases between. The CDR3 is made up of 13 amino acids. Looked up from germline, CDR1 is SGHAT and CDR2 is FQNNGV. CDR3 coding DNA: TGTGCCAGCAGCCCATGGGGAGTCGATGGCTACACCTTC. Protein sequence: CASSPWGVDGYTF.

The chain carries TRBV3-1 (or the pseudogene TRBV3-2) and TRBJ1-2; no definite D call. The V and J ends lost 4 bases and 0 bases respectively, with 3 bases between them. Germline assignment: CDR1 LGHDT and CDR2 YNNKEL (reference sequence). This CDR3 region has 12 residues. CDR3 DNA sequence: TGTGCCAGCAGCCCAGCTAACTATGGCTACACCTTC. Protein: CASSPANYGYTF.

V is TRBV5-1 and J is TRBJ2-7, with 9 positions matching TRBD1. The trim removed 3 bases at V and 4 bases at J, leaving 5 bases unmatched. This CDR3 contains 14 residues. In germline, CDR1 is SGHRS, CDR2 YFSETQ. The CDR3 spells CASSWDRAVYEQYF. CDR3 sequence (DNA): TGCGCCAGCAGCTGGGACAGGGCCGTATACGAGCAGTACTTC.

The chain carries TRBV2 and TRBJ1-4; 8 bases align to TRBD1. The V gene's germline CDR1 is SNHLY and CDR2 FYNNEI. The J segment lost 0 bases and the V segment lost 7 bases, leaving 10 bases of the junction unmatched. This CDR3 spans 17 amino acids. The CDR3 spells CASTRDRRRATNEKLFF. The CDR3 DNA is TGTGCCAGCACTAGGGACAGGCGGAGAGCAACTAATGAAAAACTGTTTTTT.

This chain joins TRBV18 and TRBJ2-7; D not resolved. Germline V lookup: CDR1 KGHSH, CDR2 LQKENI. Trimming pared 4 bases from V and 5 bases from J, leaving 15 bases between. The CDR3 runs to 14 residues. CDR3 residues: CASSLLSRSDEQYF. DNA of the CDR3: TGTGCCAGCTCACTCCTTTCCCGTTCGGACGAGCAGTACTTC. The full variable domain, its missing parts supplied by reference TRBV18 and TRBJ2-7, is NAGVMQNPRHLVRRRGQEARLRCSPMKGHSHVYWYRQLPEEGLKFMVYLQKENIIDESGMPKERFSAEFPKEGPSILRIQQVVRGDSAAYFCASSLLSRSDEQYFGPGTRLTVT.

The chain carries TRBV14 and TRBJ2-1; TRBD2 might be the D (6 bases). The CDR3 covers 15 residues. CDR1 is SGHDN, CDR2 FVKESK, per germline. Deletions cut 4 bases from V and 10 bases from J, with 20 bases between. The CDR3 region is CASSPPRAAGKEQFF. The CDR3 DNA reads TGTGCCAGCAGCCCCCCCCGGGCAGCGGGTAAGGAGCAGTTCTTC.

V is TRBV5-1 and J is TRBJ2-7; 7 nucleotides agree with TRBD1. Trimming took 4 bases from V and 6 from J; bases not matched to a gene: 4. The CDR3 spans 12 residues. The germline CDR1 and CDR2 sequences are SGHRS and YFSETQ. The CDR3 here is CASSRNRGEQYF. The DNA for the CDR3 is TGCGCCAGCAGCCGCAACAGGGGCGAGCAGTACTTC.

The V and J genes are TRBV24-1 and TRBJ2-1; the D gene is possibly TRBD2 (6 bases). The CDR3 spans 13 residues. The ends were cut back, 3 bases at V and 10 bases at J, with 12 bases in the middle. CDR1 and CDR2 from the germline V gene are KGHDR and SFDVKD. CDR3 sequence: CATSDPGLEEQFF. The CDR3 DNA reads TGTGCCACCAGTGATCCGGGACTTGAGGAGCAGTTCTTC.

The chain has TRBV10-3 and TRBJ1-6, with 7 nucleotides matching TRBD1. CDR3 length: 18 residues. V lost 4 bases and J lost 7; bases outside the gene matches: 16. Germline V gene data show CDR1 as ENHRY and CDR2 as SYGVKD. CDR3 amino acids: CAISGPPFMGRGNSPLHF. The DNA of the CDR3 is TGTGCCATCAGTGGCCCGCCCTTCATGGGCAGGGGGAATTCACCCCTCCACTTT.

The chain couples TRBV28 to TRBJ1-2; 10 bases match TRBD1. Losses at the gene ends were 7 bases for V and 6 bases for J; bases not matched to a gene: 5. CDR1 is MDHEN and CDR2 is SYDVKM in the germline V gene. This CDR3 has 13 amino acids. Here the CDR3 DNA reads TGTGCCAGCATGGGACAGGGGTACCATGGCTACACCTTC. This gives the protein CASMGQGYHGYTF.

V usage is TRBV29-1 and J usage is TRBJ1-5; D uncertain. Germline assignment: CDR1 SQVTM and CDR2 ANQGSEA. This CDR3 is built from 13 residues. Trimming took off 4 bases at V and 0 bases at J, with 7 bases between the two ends. The CDR3 sequence: CSVGEGSNQPQHF. The DNA for the CDR3 is TGCAGCGTTGGTGAGGGTAGCAATCAGCCCCAGCATTTT.

The chain has TRBV30 and TRBJ1-6, with 7 bases that match TRBD1. From germline, CDR1 is GTSNPN and CDR2 SVGIG (reference sequence). V was pared by 0 bases and J by 0 bases, with 11 bases of the junction left unmatched. The CDR3 runs 19 residues. CDR3 bases: TGTGCCTGGAGTGTCCCTAACCGGGACAGAAGCTCCTATAATTCACCCCTCCACTTT. Translated: CAWSVPNRDRSSYNSPLHF.

The CDR3 bases are TGTGCCAGCAGTTTATCTGGTAACAGGGTGTGGGCCAAAAACATTCAGTACTTC. Protein: CASSLSGNRVWAKNIQYF. The gene calls are TRBV27 and TRBJ2-4; the D gene is possibly TRBD1 (6 bases). V lost 0 bases to trimming and J lost 1 base, with 16 bases between them. This CDR3 has 18 amino acids. Per the germline V gene, CDR1 is MNHEY and CDR2 is SMNVEV (reference sequence).

The rearrangement links TRBV3-1 (or the pseudogene TRBV3-2) to TRBJ2-5; TRBD2 agrees at 7 bases. Per the germline V gene, CDR1 is LGHDT and CDR2 is YNNKEL (reference sequence). This CDR3 region has 14 residues. J gave up 5 bases and V 4 bases, and 7 bases lay outside the gene matches. CDR3 region: CASSRGLPAETQYF. CDR3 coding DNA: TGTGCCAGCAGCCGGGGACTACCGGCGGAGACCCAGTACTTC.

The V gene is TRBV24-1, the J gene TRBJ1-5; D might be TRBD1 (5 bases). The CDR3 length is 10 residues. The V gene lost 12 bases and the J gene lost 6 bases, with 8 bases spanning the gap. Germline V gene sequence: CDR1 KGHDR, CDR2 SFDVKD. The CDR3 is CASGPQPQHF. The CDR3 DNA sequence: TGTGCCTCAGGGCCTCAGCCCCAGCATTTT.

The J gene is TRBJ2-2, the V gene TRBV19, with 10 bases fitting TRBD1. Germline-derived CDR1 and CDR2 are LNHDA and SQIVND (reference sequence). V lost 8 bases to trimming and J lost 7 bases; unmatched junction nucleotides: 7. The CDR3 is 14 amino acids. The CDR3 loop reads CASGRGQGYGELFF. CDR3 in DNA: TGTGCCAGTGGTCGGGGACAGGGGTACGGGGAGCTGTTTTTT.

The CDR3: CASSPGTGGMDTQYF. CDR3 DNA sequence: TGTGCCAGCTCACCGGGGACAGGGGGCATGGATACGCAGTATTTT. The chain couples TRBV18 to TRBJ2-3; 12 bases match TRBD1. V dropped 3 bases and J dropped 6; count of bases not matched to a gene: 4. From germline, CDR1 is KGHSH and CDR2 LQKENI. The CDR3 sequence is 15 residues long.

V and J are TRBV10-2 and TRBJ1-1, with D maybe TRBD1 (5 bases). V dropped 6 bases and J dropped 0 bases, with 11 bases sitting between them. The CDR3 has 14 residues. CDR1 and CDR2 from the germline V gene are WSHSY and SAAADI. The CDR3 coding sequence is TGCGCCAGCAGAACAACAGGCATGAACACTGAAGCTTTCTTT. Translation: CASRTTGMNTEAFF.

This chain links TRBV30 with TRBJ1-1, with D hard to call. Germline V lookup: CDR1 GTSNPN, CDR2 SVGIG (reference sequence). V dropped 0 bases and J dropped 1 base, with 9 bases sitting between them. This CDR3 region has 14 residues. The CDR3 DNA reads TGTGCCTGGAGTGTACGAGGAGGGAACACTGAAGCTTTCTTT. It encodes CAWSVRGGNTEAFF.

V usage is TRBV19 and J usage is TRBJ2-3; 15 bases line up with TRBD2. With V trimmed by 4 bases and J by 7 bases, 15 bases remained unmatched. This CDR3 spans 19 amino acids. Per the germline V gene, CDR1 is LNHDA and CDR2 is SQIVND (reference sequence). As DNA, the CDR3 is TGTGCCAGTAGTACCCGGACTAGCGGGAGGGCCGGGACGGTTTATACGCAGTATTTT. It is translated as CASSTRTSGRAGTVYTQYF.

The J gene is TRBJ2-1, the V gene TRBV6-5, with 7 bases that match TRBD1. In germline, CDR1 is MNHEY, CDR2 SVGAGI. The trim removed 4 bases at V and 13 bases at J, leaving 10 bases unmatched. This CDR3 contains 13 residues. CDR3 nucleotide sequence: TGTGCCAGCAGTTCGGGACAGAAAATCTACCAGTTCTTC. It encodes CASSSGQKIYQFF.

V gene TRBV11-1 combines with J gene TRBJ1-1, with 7 bases lining up with TRBD1. CDR3 size: 11 residues. CDR1 and CDR2 (germline): SGHAT, FQDESV (reference sequence). The ends lost 4 bases at V and 11 bases at J; junction bases unmatched: 4. CDR3 loop: CASSSGQRAFF. In DNA, the CDR3 is TGTGCCAGCAGCTCGGGACAGCGCGCTTTCTTT.